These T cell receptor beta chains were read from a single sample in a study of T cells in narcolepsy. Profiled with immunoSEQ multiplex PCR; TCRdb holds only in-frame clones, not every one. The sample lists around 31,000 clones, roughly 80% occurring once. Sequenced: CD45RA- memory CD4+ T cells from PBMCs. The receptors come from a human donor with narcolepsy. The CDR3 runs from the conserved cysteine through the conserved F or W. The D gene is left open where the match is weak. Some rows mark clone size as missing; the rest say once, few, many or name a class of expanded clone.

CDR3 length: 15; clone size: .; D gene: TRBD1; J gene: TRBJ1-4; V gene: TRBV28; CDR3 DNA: TGTGCCAGCAGTGTAGACAGGGGCCTTAGGGAAAAACTGTTTTTT; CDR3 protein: CASSVDRGLREKLFF
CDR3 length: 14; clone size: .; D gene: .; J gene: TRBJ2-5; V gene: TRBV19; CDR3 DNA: TGTGCCAGTAGTATAGCTGGGGGCGCAGGTCAGCAGTACTTC; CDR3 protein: CASSIAGGAGQQYF
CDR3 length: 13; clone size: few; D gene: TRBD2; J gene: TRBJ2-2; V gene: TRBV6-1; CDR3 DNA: TGTGCCAGCAGTGACGGGGGGATCGGGGAGCTGTTTTTT; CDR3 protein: CASSDGGIGELFF
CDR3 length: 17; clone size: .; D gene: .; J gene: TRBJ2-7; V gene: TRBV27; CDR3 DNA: TGTGCCAGCAGTTTATCGAAAAGCTCCCCTAGCTCCTACGAGCAGTACTTC; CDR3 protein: CASSLSKSSPSSYEQYF
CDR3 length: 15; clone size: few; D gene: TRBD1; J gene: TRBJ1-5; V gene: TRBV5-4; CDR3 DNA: TGTGCCAGCAGCCAAGACGAGGGGGCCCATCAGCCCCAGCATTTT; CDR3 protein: CASSQDEGAHQPQHF
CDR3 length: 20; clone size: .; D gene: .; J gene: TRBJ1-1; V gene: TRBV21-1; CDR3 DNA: TGTGCCAGCAGCATTCCATTCAGGTGTCAACGGCGCCCGGGTAAGCCTGAAGCTTTCTTT; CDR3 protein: CASSIPFRCQRRPGKPEAFF
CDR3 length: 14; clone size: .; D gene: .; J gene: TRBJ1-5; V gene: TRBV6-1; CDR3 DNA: TGTGCCAGCAGGGGGTCTTATAGCAATCAGCCCCAGCATTTT; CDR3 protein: CASRGSYSNQPQHF
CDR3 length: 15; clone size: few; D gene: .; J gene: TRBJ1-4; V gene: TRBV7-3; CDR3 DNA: TGTGCCAGCAGCTTAGCGAAACAGGCGGGTGAAAAACTGTTTTTT; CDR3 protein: CASSLAKQAGEKLFF
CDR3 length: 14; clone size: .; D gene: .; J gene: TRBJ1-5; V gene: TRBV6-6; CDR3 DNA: TGTGCCAGCAGATCTGGACAAGCTAATCAGCCCCAGCATTTT; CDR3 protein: CASRSGQANQPQHF
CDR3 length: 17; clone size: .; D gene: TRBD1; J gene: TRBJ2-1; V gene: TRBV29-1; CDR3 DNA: TGCAGCATTCCTCTCTACAGGGGGCAATCCACCTACAATGAGCAGTTCTTC; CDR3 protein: CSIPLYRGQSTYNEQFF
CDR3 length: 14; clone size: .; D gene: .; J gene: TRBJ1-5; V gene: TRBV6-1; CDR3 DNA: TGTGCCAGCAGCCCCTCCGACACAAATCAGCCCCAGCATTTT; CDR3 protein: CASSPSDTNQPQHF
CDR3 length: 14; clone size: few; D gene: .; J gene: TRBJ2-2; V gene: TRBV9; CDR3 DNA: TGTGCCAGCAGCGTACACACGAACACCGGGGAGCTGTTTTTT; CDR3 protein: CASSVHTNTGELFF
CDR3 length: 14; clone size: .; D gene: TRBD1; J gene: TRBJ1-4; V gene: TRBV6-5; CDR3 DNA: TGTGCCAGCGACCCCGGACAGGGCTATGAAAAACTGTTTTTT; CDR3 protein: CASDPGQGYEKLFF
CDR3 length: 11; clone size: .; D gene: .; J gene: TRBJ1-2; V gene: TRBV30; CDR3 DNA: TGTGCCTGGATGAAACCCTATGGCTACACCTTC; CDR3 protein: CAWMKPYGYTF
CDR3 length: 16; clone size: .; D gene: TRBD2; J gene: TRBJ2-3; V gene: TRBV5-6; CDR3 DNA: TGTGCCAGCAGCTTTTCCGGGACTAGGACTACAGATACGCAGTATTTT; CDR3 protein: CASSFSGTRTTDTQYF
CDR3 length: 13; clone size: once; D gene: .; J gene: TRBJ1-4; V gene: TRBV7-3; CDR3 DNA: TGTGCCAGCAGCTTATCACTCAATGAAAAACTGTTTTTT; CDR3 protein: CASSLSLNEKLFF
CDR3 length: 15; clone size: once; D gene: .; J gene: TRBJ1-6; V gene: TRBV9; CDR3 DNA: TGTGCCAGCAGCCCTGGGGAGGGAAGGGGATCACCCCTCCACTTT; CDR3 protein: CASSPGEGRGSPLHF
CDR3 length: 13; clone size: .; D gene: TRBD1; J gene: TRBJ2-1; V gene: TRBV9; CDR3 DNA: TGTGCCAGCAGCACGAAACAGGGGTTTGAGCAGTTCTTC; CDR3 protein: CASSTKQGFEQFF
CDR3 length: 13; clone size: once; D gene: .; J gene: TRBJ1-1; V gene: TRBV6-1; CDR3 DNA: TGTGCCACCCGACCTTTACAGGACACTGAAGCTTTCTTT; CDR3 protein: CATRPLQDTEAFF
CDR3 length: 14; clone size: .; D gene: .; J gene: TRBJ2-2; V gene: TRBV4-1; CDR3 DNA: TGCGCCAGCAGCCAGAACTGGAACACCGGGGAGCTGTTTTTT; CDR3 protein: CASSQNWNTGELFF
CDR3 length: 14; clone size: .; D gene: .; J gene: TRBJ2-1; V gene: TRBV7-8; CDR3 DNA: TGTGCCGCCAATGGCGCGGGGTCCTACAATGGGCAGTTCTTC; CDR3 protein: CAANGAGSYNGQFF
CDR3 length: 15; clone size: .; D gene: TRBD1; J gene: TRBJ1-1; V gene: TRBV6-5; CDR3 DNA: TGTGCCAGCAGTAAAGGGACAGGGGTTCACACTGAAGCTTTCTTT; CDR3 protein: CASSKGTGVHTEAFF
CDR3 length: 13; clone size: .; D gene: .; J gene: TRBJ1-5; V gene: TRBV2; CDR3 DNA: TGTGCCAGCAACGGGGGCTATAATCAGCCCCAGCATTTT; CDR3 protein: CASNGGYNQPQHF
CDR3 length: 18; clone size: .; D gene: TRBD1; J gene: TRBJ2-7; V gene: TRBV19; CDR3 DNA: TGTGCCAGTAGCCGCCGGGCCCCCGGGACAGGACAAGTCTACGAGCAGTACTTC; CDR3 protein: CASSRRAPGTGQVYEQYF
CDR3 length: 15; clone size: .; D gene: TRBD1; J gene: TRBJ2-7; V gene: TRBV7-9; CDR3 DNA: TGTGCCAGCAGCTTAGTGGGACAGGGGGCGGGTGAGCAGTACTTC; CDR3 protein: CASSLVGQGAGEQYF
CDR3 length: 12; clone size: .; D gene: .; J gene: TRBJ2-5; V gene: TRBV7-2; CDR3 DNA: TGTGCCAGCAGCGTCTACTCGGGGACCCAGTACTTC; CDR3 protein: CASSVYSGTQYF
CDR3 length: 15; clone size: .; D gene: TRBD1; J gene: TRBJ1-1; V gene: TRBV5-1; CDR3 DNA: TGCGCCAGCAGCTTGGGGACAGGGGGCAACACTGAAGCTTTCTTT; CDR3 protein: CASSLGTGGNTEAFF
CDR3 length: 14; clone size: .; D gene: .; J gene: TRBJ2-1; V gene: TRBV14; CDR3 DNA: TGTGCCAGCAGCCAATCTATGCGGGTAGAAGGGCAGTTCTTC; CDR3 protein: CASSQSMRVEGQFF
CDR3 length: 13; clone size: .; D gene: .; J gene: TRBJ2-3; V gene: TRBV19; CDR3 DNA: TGTGCCAGTAGCTCCGTTCTGGGGGATGCGCAGTATTTT; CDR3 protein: CASSSVLGDAQYF
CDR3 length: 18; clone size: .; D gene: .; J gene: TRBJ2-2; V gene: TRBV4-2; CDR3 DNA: TGTGCCAGCAGCCAAGCCCCCGACGGGGGAACTTACACCGGGGAGCTGTTTTTT; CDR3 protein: CASSQAPDGGTYTGELFF
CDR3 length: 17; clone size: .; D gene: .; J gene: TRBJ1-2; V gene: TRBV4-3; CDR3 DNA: TGCGCCAGCAGCCAAAATCCCGGGGACTCCCACGGGTATGGCTACACCTTC; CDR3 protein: CASSQNPGDSHGYGYTF
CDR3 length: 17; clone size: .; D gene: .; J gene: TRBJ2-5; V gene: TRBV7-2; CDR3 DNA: TGTGCCAGCAGCTTAGCTTTGTCGGTCGGGATCCCAGAGACCCAGTACTTC; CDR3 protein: CASSLALSVGIPETQYF
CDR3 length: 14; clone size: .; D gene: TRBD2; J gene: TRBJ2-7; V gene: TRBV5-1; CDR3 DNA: TGCGCCAGCAGCTGGTCGGGAGGGGGCTACGAGCAGTACTTC; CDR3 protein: CASSWSGGGYEQYF
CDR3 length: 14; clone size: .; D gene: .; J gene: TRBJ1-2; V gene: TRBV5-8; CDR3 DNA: TGTGCCAGCAGCTCTCGGATCCTCAACTATGGCTACACCTTC; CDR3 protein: CASSSRILNYGYTF
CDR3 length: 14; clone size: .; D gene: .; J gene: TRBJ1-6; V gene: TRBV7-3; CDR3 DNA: TGTGCCAGCAGCTTAAATCCCATAAATTCACCCCTCCACTTT; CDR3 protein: CASSLNPINSPLHF
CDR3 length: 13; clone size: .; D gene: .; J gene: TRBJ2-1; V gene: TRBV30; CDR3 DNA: TGTGCCTGGAGTGTACGTCGGTCAAATGAGCAGTTCTTC; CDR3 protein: CAWSVRRSNEQFF
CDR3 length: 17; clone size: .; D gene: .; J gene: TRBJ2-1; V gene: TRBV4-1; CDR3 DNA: TGCGCCAGCAGCCACCCCCGCCTTACTCGCTCCTACAATGAGCAGTTCTTC; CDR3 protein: CASSHPRLTRSYNEQFF
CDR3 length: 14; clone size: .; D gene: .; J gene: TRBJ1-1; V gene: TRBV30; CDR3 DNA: TGTGCCTGGAGTGTTTGGTTGGGGGGCACTGAAGCTTTCTTT; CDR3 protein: CAWSVWLGGTEAFF
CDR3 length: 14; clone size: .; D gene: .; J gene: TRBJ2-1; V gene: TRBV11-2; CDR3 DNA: TGTGCCAGCAGCCTCGGGTACTCGGGTAATGAGCAGTTCTTC; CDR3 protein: CASSLGYSGNEQFF
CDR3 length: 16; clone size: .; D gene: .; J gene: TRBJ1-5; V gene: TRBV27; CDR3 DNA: TGTGCCAGCAGCCCCGTAGGAGACAGACGCAATCAGCCCCAGCATTTT; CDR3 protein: CASSPVGDRRNQPQHF
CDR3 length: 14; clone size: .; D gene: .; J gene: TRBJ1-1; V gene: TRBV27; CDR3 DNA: TGTGCCAGCAGTTCGACTAGATCGGGCACTGAAGCTTTCTTT; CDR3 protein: CASSSTRSGTEAFF